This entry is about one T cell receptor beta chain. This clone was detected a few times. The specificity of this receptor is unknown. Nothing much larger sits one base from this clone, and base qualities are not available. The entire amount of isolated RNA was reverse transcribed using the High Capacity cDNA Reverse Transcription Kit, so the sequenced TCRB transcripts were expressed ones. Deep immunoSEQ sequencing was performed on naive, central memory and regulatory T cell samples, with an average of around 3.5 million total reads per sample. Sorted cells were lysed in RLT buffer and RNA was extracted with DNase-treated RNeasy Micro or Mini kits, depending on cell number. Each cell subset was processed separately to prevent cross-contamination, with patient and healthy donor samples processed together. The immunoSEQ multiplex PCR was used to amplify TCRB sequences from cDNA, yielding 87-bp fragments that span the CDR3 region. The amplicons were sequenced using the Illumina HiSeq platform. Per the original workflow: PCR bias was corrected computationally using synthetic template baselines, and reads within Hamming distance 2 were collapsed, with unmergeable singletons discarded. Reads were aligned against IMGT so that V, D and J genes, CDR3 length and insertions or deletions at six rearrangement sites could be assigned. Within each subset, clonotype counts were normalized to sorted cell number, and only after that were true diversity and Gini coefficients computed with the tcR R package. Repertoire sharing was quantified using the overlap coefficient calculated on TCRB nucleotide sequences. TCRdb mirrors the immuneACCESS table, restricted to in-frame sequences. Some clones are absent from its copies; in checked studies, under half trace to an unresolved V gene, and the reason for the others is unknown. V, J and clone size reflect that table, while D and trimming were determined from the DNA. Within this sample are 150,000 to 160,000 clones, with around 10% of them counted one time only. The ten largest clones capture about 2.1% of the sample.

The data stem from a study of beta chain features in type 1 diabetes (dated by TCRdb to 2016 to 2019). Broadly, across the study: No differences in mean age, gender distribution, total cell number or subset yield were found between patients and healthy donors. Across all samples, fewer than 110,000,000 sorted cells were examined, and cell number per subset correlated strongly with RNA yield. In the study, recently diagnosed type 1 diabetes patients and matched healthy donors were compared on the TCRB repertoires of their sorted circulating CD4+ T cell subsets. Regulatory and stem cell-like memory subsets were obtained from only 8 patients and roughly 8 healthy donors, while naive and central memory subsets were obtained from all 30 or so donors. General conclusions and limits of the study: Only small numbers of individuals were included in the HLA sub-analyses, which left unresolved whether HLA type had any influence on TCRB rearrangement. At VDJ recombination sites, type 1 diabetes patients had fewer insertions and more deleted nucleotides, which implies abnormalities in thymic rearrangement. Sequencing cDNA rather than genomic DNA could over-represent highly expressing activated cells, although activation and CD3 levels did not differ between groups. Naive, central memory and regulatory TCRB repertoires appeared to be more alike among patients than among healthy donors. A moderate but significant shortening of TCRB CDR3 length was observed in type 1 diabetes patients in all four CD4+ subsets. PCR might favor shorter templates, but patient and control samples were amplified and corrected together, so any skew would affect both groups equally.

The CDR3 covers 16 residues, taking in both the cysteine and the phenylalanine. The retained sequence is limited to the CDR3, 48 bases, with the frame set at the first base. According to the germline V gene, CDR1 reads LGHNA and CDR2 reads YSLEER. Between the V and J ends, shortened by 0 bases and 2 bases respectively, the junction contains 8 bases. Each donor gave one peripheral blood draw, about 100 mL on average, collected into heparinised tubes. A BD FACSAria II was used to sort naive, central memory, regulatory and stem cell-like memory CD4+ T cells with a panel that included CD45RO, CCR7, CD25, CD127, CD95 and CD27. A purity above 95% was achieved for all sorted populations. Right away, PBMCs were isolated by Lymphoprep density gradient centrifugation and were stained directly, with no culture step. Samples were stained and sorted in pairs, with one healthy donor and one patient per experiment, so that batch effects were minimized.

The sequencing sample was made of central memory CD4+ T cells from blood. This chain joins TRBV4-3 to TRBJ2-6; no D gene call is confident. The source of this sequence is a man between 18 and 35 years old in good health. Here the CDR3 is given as CASSQEIAPGANVLTF. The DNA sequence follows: TGCGCCAGCAGCCAAGAAATCGCTCCTGGGGCCAACGTCCTGACTTTC.